The text below deals with one T cell receptor beta chain. Its antigen remains unidentified. The table came from immunoSEQ multiplex PCR; TCRdb's copy has only in-frame clones and leaves some out. The sample contains fewer than 110,000 clones, around 90% of which appear only once. This specimen belongs to a study of siplizumab effects on memory and regulatory T cells. Study-level points and caveats: Alloreactive sequences traceable to unstimulated CD4+ memory cells were significantly reduced by siplizumab.

The receptor was derived from a human donor in good health. Sequenced sample: non-Treg CD4+ T cells sorted from blood.

The CDR3 protein is CASSLRLAGGGNNEQFF. CDR3 sequence (DNA): TGTGCCAGCAGCCTACGACTAGCGGGAGGGGGTAACAATGAGCAGTTCTTC. V usage is TRBV7-9 and J usage is TRBJ2-1, with 14 positions matching TRBD2. CDR3 length: 17 residues. Germline values: CDR1 SEHNR, CDR2 FQNEAQ (reference sequence). V shed 5 bases and J 5 bases; nucleotides not matched to a gene: 8.